A single sample gave rise to the 12 T cell receptor beta chains below, sequenced in a study of blood T cell repertoires in COVID-19. The table came from immunoSEQ multiplex PCR; TCRdb's copy has only in-frame clones and leaves some out. Of about 190,000 clones in the sample, around four fifths were seen once. Sequenced input: peripheral blood. The receptors originated from a young man with active or convalescent COVID-19.

The rearrangement joins TRBV10-3 to TRBJ1-1, with D uncertain. The CDR3 runs 12 residues. Germline V gene lookup returns CDR1 ENHRY and CDR2 SYGVKD. V was pared by 3 bases and J by 5 bases, with 7 bases between. CDR3 amino acids: CAISERVTEAFF. CDR3 DNA: TGTGCCATCAGTGAACGGGTAACTGAAGCTTTCTTT.

V is TRBV12-3 or TRBV12-4 and J is TRBJ1-5; D possibly corresponds to TRBD1 (5 bases). The CDR3 spans 13 residues. V lost 5 bases and J lost 5, with 10 bases in between. CDR3 sequence: CASSGTGDQPQHF. CDR3 coding DNA: TGTGCCAGCAGTGGGACGGGGGATCAGCCCCAGCATTTT.

The chain employs TRBV7-2 and TRBJ1-2, with D hard to call. The germline V gene has CDR1 SGHTA and CDR2 FQGNSA. V lost 0 bases and J 0 bases, leaving 8 bases between the germline ends. The CDR3 covers 15 residues. The DNA of the CDR3 is TGTGCCAGCAGCTTAGCGCCGTTAGCTAACTATGGCTACACCTTC. This gives the protein CASSLAPLANYGYTF.

As concerns this clone: Other nucleotide sequences from this sample produce the same CDR3. The rearrangement links TRBV24-1 to TRBJ2-2, with TRBD1 matching over 7 bases. Trimming removed 4 bases from V and 8 bases from J; junction bases left unmatched: 6. The V gene's germline CDR1 is KGHDR and CDR2 SFDVKD. This CDR3 region has 14 residues. CDR3 nucleotides: TGTGCCACCAGTGACTGGACAGGAACAGGGGAGCTGTTTTTT. This codes for CATSDWTGTGELFF.

V usage is TRBV5-1 and J usage is TRBJ1-2, with D hard to call. V lost 0 bases to trimming and J lost 5 bases, with 8 bases between them. The CDR3 runs to 13 residues. Germline CDR1 SGHRS, CDR2 YFSETQ. CDR3: CASSLDMAYGYTF. DNA of the CDR3: TGCGCCAGCAGCTTGGACATGGCTTATGGCTACACCTTC. The full variable domain, rest sourced from reference TRBV5-1 and TRBJ1-2, is KAGVTQTPRYLIKTRGQQVTLSCSPISGHRSVSWYQQTPGQGLQFLFEYFSETQRNKGNFPGRFSGRQFSNSRSEMNVSTLELGDSALYLCASSLDMAYGYTFGSGTRLTVV.

This chain joins TRBV25-1 and TRBJ1-6; the D gene is possibly TRBD1 (5 bases). Germline assignment: CDR1 MGHDK and CDR2 SYGVNS. V dropped 2 bases and J dropped 9 bases, with 11 bases sitting between them. The CDR3 runs to 14 residues. This CDR3 reads CASSEPGRASPLHF. CDR3 bases: TGTGCCAGCAGTGAACCAGGGAGGGCTTCACCCCTCCACTTT.

This chain uses TRBV7-6 with TRBJ2-2; D may be TRBD2 (7 bases). CDR1 and CDR2 (germline): SGHVS, FNYEAQ. This CDR3 has 15 amino acids. The V and J ends lost 3 bases and 5 bases respectively, with 13 bases between them. The CDR3 DNA is TGTGCCAGCAGCTTTCGGGGGGCGTTAACCGGGGAGCTGTTTTTT. Protein product: CASSFRGALTGELFF.

The V and J genes are TRBV5-6 and TRBJ2-3, with 11 positions matching TRBD2. CDR3 length: 19 residues. Losses at the gene ends were 0 bases for V and 2 bases for J; bases not matched to a gene: 11. Germline-derived CDR1 and CDR2 are SGHDT and YYEEEE. The CDR3 region has the DNA TGTGCCAGCAGCTTGGAGCTTATGAGACTAGCGGGGCTCACAGATACGCAGTATTTT. Translation gives CASSLELMRLAGLTDTQYF.

The chain uses TRBV9 and TRBJ2-5, with a weak D call TRBD1 (5 bases). With 4 bases removed from V and 1 base from J, the gap between germline ends came to 8 bases. This CDR3 has 13 residues. Germline V CDR1 and CDR2: SGDLS, YYNGEE. In DNA form, the CDR3 reads TGTGCCAGCAGCAGGGGTTCCCAAGAGACCCAGTACTTC. It is translated as CASSRGSQETQYF.

This chain uses TRBV30 with TRBJ1-3; TRBD1 aligns across 7 bases. There are 17 residues in the CDR3. The V segment lost 5 bases and the J segment 0 bases; nucleotides outside the gene matches: 13. The germline gives CDR1 GTSNPN, CDR2 SVGIG (reference sequence). In DNA form, the CDR3 reads TGTGCCTGGTGGGACAGCGGATTCTCGTTCTCTGGAAACACCATATATTTT. Its translation: CAWWDSGFSFSGNTIYF. The complete variable domain, with remaining parts taken from reference TRBV30 and TRBJ1-3, reads SQTIHQWPATLVQPVGSPLSLECTVEGTSNPNLYWYRQAAGRGLQLLFYSVGIGQISSEVPQNLSASRPQDRQFILSSKKLLLSDSGFYLCAWWDSGFSFSGNTIYFGEGSWLTVV.

V gene TRBV30 combines with J gene TRBJ1-4, with D hard to call. V lost 4 bases, J lost 7 bases, and 10 bases lay in between. This CDR3 has 12 residues. Germline V gives CDR1 GTSNPN, CDR2 SVGIG (reference sequence). In DNA form, the CDR3 reads TGTGCCTGGACCCGATCGGGTGAAAAACTGTTTTTT. Its protein is CAWTRSGEKLFF.

V gene TRBV6-5 combines with J gene TRBJ1-5; 12 bases match TRBD1. The CDR3 totals 16 residues. CDR1 and CDR2 (germline): MNHEY, SVGAGI. The trim removed 1 base at V and 6 bases at J, leaving 4 bases unmatched. CDR3 amino acids: CASSYLGQGAGQPQHF. The CDR3 DNA follows: TGTGCCAGCAGTTACTTGGGACAGGGGGCCGGTCAGCCCCAGCATTTT.